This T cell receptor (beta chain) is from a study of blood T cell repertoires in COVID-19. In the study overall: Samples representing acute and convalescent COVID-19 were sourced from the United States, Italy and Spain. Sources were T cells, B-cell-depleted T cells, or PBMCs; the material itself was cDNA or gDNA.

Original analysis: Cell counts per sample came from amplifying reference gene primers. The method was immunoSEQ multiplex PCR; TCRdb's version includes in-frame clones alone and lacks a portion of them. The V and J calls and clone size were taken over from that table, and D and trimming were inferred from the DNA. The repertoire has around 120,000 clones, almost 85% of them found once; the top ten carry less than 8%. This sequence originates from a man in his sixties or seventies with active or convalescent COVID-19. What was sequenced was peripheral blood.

The CDR3 sequence is CSASGASGVAVDTQYF. CDR3 nucleotides: TGCAGTGCTAGTGGGGCTAGCGGGGTGGCGGTAGATACGCAGTATTTT. The V gene is TRBV20-1, the J gene TRBJ2-3, with 9 bases fitting TRBD2. The CDR3 is made up of 16 amino acids. Germline V gene lookup returns CDR1 DFQATT and CDR2 SNEGSKA (reference sequence). Trimming cost V 3 bases and J 5 bases; bases outside gene matches: 12.